These 22 T cell receptor beta chains were all obtained from the same sample, sequenced in a study of T cells in women clearing cervical HPV infection. This table comes from immunoSEQ multiplex PCR, and its TCRdb copy is limited to in-frame clones, with some not included. The sample totals some 16,000 clones. Material for sequencing was blood buffy coat. The receptors stem from a woman aged 18 to 69 with a cervical HPV16 infection that either progressed to CIN3+ or cleared (not recorded which).

Note on this clone: The CDR3 end falls 3 residues outside the read, so it is completed with the germline J gene. The V call is TRBV2, the J call TRBJ2-1, with D perhaps TRBD2 (5 bases). Germline CDR1 reads SNHLY; CDR2 reads FYNNEI. The V end lost 1 base, the J end lost 4 bases, and 14 bases lay between the germline ends. This CDR3 has 16 residues. CDR3 amino acids: CASSEDWVAPYNEQFF. The part of the CDR3 DNA that was read is TGTGCCAGCAGTGAAGATTGGGTAGCGCCGTACAATGAG. The complete variable domain, with remaining parts taken from reference TRBV2 and TRBJ2-1, reads EPEVTQTPSHQVTQMGQEVILRCVPISNHLYFYWYRQILGQKVEFLVSFYNNEISEKSEIFDDQFSVERPDGSNFTLKIRSTKLEDSAMYFCASSEDWVAPYNEQFFGPGTRLTVL.

A word on this clone: The CDR3 end falls 3 residues outside the read, so it is completed with the germline J gene. The chain has TRBV19 and TRBJ1-3, with a weak D call TRBD1 (5 bases). There are 16 residues in the CDR3. Looked up from germline, CDR1 is LNHDA and CDR2 is SQIVND (reference sequence). V gave up 8 bases and J gave up 0 bases, with 17 bases separating them. CDR3 region: CASRKPGGDSGNTIYF. Incomplete CDR3 DNA: TGTGCCAGTCGAAAACCCGGGGGAGACTCTGGAAACACC.

Concerning this clone: The read stops 3 residues short of the end of the CDR3; the missing end is completed from the germline J gene. This chain joins TRBV20-1 and TRBJ1-2; 8 bases match TRBD1. The ends lost 5 bases at V and 3 bases at J; junction bases unmatched: 2. This CDR3 comprises 12 residues. Germline V gene lookup returns CDR1 DFQATT and CDR2 SNEGSKA (reference sequence). The CDR3 DNA, read in part, is TGCAGTGCTCCGGACAGGGACTATGGC. Protein sequence: CSAPDRDYG. The CDR3 in its entirety is CSAPDRDYGYTF.

As to this clone: The sequenced fragment ends 3 residues before the CDR3 boundary, so the rest is inferred from the germline J gene. V usage is TRBV7-9 and J usage is TRBJ2-3, with TRBD1 matching 7 bases. Trimming at V came to 4 bases and at J to 2 bases, leaving 6 bases not matched to a gene. The CDR3 is 15 residues long. The germline CDR1 and CDR2 sequences are SEHNR and FQNEAQ (reference sequence). The DNA read from the CDR3 is TGTGCCAGCAGCTCGACAGGGCGCCCCACAGATACG. Translating it yields CASSSTGRPTDT. In full, the CDR3 reads CASSSTGRPTDTQYF.

Details on this clone: The read ends 3 residues shy of where the CDR3 ends; the end is completed using the germline J gene. This chain uses TRBV7-3 with TRBJ2-2; 14 bases match TRBD2. The CDR3 extends over 16 amino acids. The germline gives CDR1 SGHTA, CDR2 FQGTGA. V was pared by 5 bases and J by 7 bases, with 6 bases of the junction left unmatched. The sequenced CDR3 bases are TGTGCCAGCAGCGCGGGACTAGCGGGAGTAAGCGGGGAG. Translating it yields CASSAGLAGVSGE. The entire CDR3 is CASSAGLAGVSGELFF.

About this clone itself: The CDR3 end is not reached by the read, which stops 3 residues before it; the germline J gene fills it in. The chain has TRBV2 and TRBJ2-5, with D possibly matching TRBD2 (6 bases). The ends were cut back, 7 bases at V and 5 bases at J, with 14 bases in the middle. Germline CDR1 and CDR2: SNHLY and FYNNEI. The CDR3 consists of 13 residues. The CDR3 bases that were read are TGTGCCAGCACCCTGACTAGATTGGAGACC. Its translation is CASTLTRLET. The complete CDR3 protein is CASTLTRLETQYF.

Comment on this clone: The CDR3 goes on 3 residues after the read ends, and that part is filled in from the germline J gene. The gene calls are TRBV5-1 and TRBJ1-2, with 9 positions matching TRBD1. This CDR3 has 16 amino acids. Trimming cost V 4 bases and J 5 bases; bases outside gene matches: 12. The germline V gene has CDR1 SGHRS and CDR2 YFSETQ. The part of the CDR3 DNA that was read is TGCGCCAGCAGCGACGAGGGACAGGGAGGAGGGTATGGC. Amino acid sequence: CASSDEGQGGGYG. The whole CDR3 sequence reads CASSDEGQGGGYGYTF.

Details on this clone: The CDR3 extends 3 residues past the end of the read, so its final part is completed from the germline J gene. This chain joins TRBV6-2 or TRBV6-3 and TRBJ2-1; D uncertain. Germline V lookup: CDR1 MNHEY, CDR2 SVGEGT. The CDR3 totals 17 residues. Trimming took off 5 bases at V and 0 bases at J, with 17 bases between the two ends. The sequenced part of the CDR3 DNA is TGTGCCAGCAGTAATGTCCTAGAATCGTACTCCTACAATGAG. Protein sequence: CASSNVLESYSYNE. The CDR3 reads in full as CASSNVLESYSYNEQFF.

A note on this clone: The CDR3 is cut off 3 residues early in the read; its end comes from the germline J gene. V and J are TRBV7-8 and TRBJ1-3; D is perhaps TRBD1 (6 bases). The V gene lost 5 bases and the J gene lost 4 bases, with 15 bases spanning the gap. Germline V gives CDR1 SGHVS, CDR2 FQNEAQ. The CDR3 contains 15 residues. CDR3 bases read: TGTGCCAGCAGCCAGAGCAGGGGTTCCGGAAACACC. This encodes CASSQSRGSGNT. The CDR3, in full, reads CASSQSRGSGNTIYF.

As for this clone: The read ends 3 residues before the CDR3 terminus; that terminus is restored from the germline J gene. The chain recombines TRBV20-1 with TRBJ2-2; the match to TRBD2 covers 10 bases. The CDR3 loop spans 15 amino acids. V lost 0 bases, J lost 7 bases, and 5 bases stayed unmatched. Germline values: CDR1 DFQATT, CDR2 SNEGSKA (reference sequence). CDR3 loop: CSARDRTSGVGELFF. CDR3 DNA (partial): TGCAGTGCTAGAGATCGGACTAGCGGCGTCGGGGAG.

As to this clone: The read ends 3 residues shy of where the CDR3 ends; the end is completed using the germline J gene. V usage is TRBV28 and J usage is TRBJ2-7; 7 nucleotides line up with TRBD1. The CDR3 consists of 16 residues. Germline values: CDR1 MDHEN, CDR2 SYDVKM. The junction had 11 bases not matched to a gene; V was cut back by 6 bases and J by 0 bases. CDR3 in amino acids: CASRKLRGLHSYEQYF. The CDR3 bases that were read are TGTGCCAGCAGAAAGTTGAGGGGGCTTCACTCCTACGAG. The full variable domain, its missing parts supplied by reference TRBV28 and TRBJ2-7, is DVKVTQSSRYLVKRTGEKVFLECVQDMDHENMFWYRQDPGLGLRLIYFSYDVKMKEKGDIPEGYSVSREKKERFSLILESASTNQTSMYLCASRKLRGLHSYEQYFGPGTRLTVT.

As to this clone: The read ends 3 residues early relative to the CDR3; the germline J gene fills the gap. The rearrangement uses TRBV5-1 and TRBJ2-7; 7 bases map to TRBD1. With 4 bases clipped from V and 3 bases from J, the junction kept 4 bases outside the gene matches. The CDR3 runs to 13 residues. CDR1 and CDR2 from the germline V gene are SGHRS and YFSETQ. CDR3 loop: CASSIGTVYEQYF. CDR3 DNA, as far as it was read: TGCGCCAGCAGCATAGGGACAGTCTACGAG. The variable domain in full, with the rest retrieved from reference TRBV5-1 and TRBJ2-7, is KAGVTQTPRYLIKTRGQQVTLSCSPISGHRSVSWYQQTPGQGLQFLFEYFSETQRNKGNFPGRFSGRQFSNSRSEMNVSTLELGDSALYLCASSIGTVYEQYFGPGTRLTVT.

About this clone: The sequence runs out 3 residues before the end of the CDR3; the remainder is reconstructed from the germline J gene. The gene calls are TRBV7-8 and TRBJ1-1, with 7 bases matching TRBD1. Germline loops: CDR1 SGHVS, CDR2 FQNEAQ. The CDR3 loop spans 14 amino acids. V gave up 6 bases and J gave up 1 base; unmatched junction bases: 5. CDR3 DNA (partial): TGTGCCAGCAGTCTAACAGGGGCGAACACTGAA. This gives the protein CASSLTGANTE. The full CDR3 protein reads CASSLTGANTEAFF. The full variable domain, in which reference TRBV7-8 and TRBJ1-1 provide the parts outside the CDR3, is GAGVSQSPRYKVAKRGQDVALRCDPISGHVSLFWYQQALGQGPEFLTYFQNEAQLDKSGLPSDRFFAERPEGSVSTLKIQRTQQEDSAVYLCASSLTGANTEAFFGQGTRLTVV.

In the case of this clone: The CDR3 is cut off 3 residues early in the read; its end comes from the germline J gene. The chain has TRBV11-3 and TRBJ1-6; D may be TRBD1 (6 bases). The CDR3 is 12 amino acids. The germline CDR1 and CDR2 sequences are SGHNT and YENEEA. V was cut by 8 bases and J by 8 bases, with 10 bases left in between. The CDR3 spells CASGNRDSPLHF. CDR3 DNA (partial): TGTGCCAGCGGGAACAGGGATTCACCC. The full variable domain, completed using reference TRBV11-3 and TRBJ1-6, is EAGVVQSPRYKIIEKKQPVAFWCNPISGHNTLYWYLQNLGQGPELLIRYENEEAVDDSQLPKDRFSAERLKGVDSTLKIQPAELGDSAVYLCASGNRDSPLHFGNGTRLTVT.

In regard to this clone: The read comes to an end 3 residues before the CDR3 does, leaving the germline J gene to fill in the end. V is TRBV5-1 and J is TRBJ2-1; 8 bases are shared with TRBD1. This CDR3 is 15 amino acids long. The germline V gene encodes CDR1 SGHRS and CDR2 YFSETQ. V shed 0 bases, J shed 8 bases, and the junction held 7 bases outside the gene matches. Partial CDR3 DNA: TGCGCCAGCAGCTTGGAAGGCGGCAGGGGGCATGAG. It encodes CASSLEGGRGHE. The whole CDR3 is CASSLEGGRGHEQFF.

Note on this clone: The read halts 3 residues ahead of the CDR3 end, with the missing end drawn from the germline J gene. This sequence joins TRBV12-3 or TRBV12-4 and TRBJ2-7, with 11 bases that match TRBD1. The V segment lost 3 bases and the J segment 3 bases; nucleotides outside the gene matches: 1. The CDR3 consists of 14 residues. CDR3: CASSFGTGGYEQYF. The sequenced CDR3 bases are TGTGCCAGCAGTTTCGGGACAGGGGGCTACGAG.

The DNA read from the CDR3 is TGTGCCAGCAACCGGAGGACCGGGACAGGGGACAATGAG. Protein product: CASNRRTGTGDNE. The full CDR3 sequence reads CASNRRTGTGDNEQFF. The chain carries TRBV5-4 and TRBJ2-1; 10 bases match TRBD1. The sequence runs out 3 residues before the end of the CDR3; the remainder is reconstructed from the germline J gene. The germline gives CDR1 SGHNT, CDR2 YYREEE (reference sequence). The CDR3 loop spans 16 amino acids. Trimming cost V 6 bases and J 5 bases; bases outside gene matches: 11. The entire variable domain, with the rest obtained from reference TRBV5-4 and TRBJ2-1, is as follows: ETGVTQSPTHLIKTRGQQVTLRCSSQSGHNTVSWYQQALGQGPQFIFQYYREEENGRGNFPPRFSGLQFPNYSSELNVNALELDDSALYLCASNRRTGTGDNEQFFGPGTRLTVL.

Regarding this clone: The sequence runs out 3 residues before the end of the CDR3; the remainder is reconstructed from the germline J gene. The chain is built from TRBV5-1 and TRBJ1-4; D not resolved. CDR3 length equals 15 residues. The germline CDR1 and CDR2 sequences are SGHRS and YFSETQ. Trimming left V 0 bases short and J 7 bases short, with 13 bases between. This chain's CDR3 is CASSLESRPGEKLFF. The covered CDR3 bases are TGCGCCAGCAGCTTGGAGTCCAGGCCCGGTGAAAAA. The full variable domain, in which reference TRBV5-1 and TRBJ1-4 provide the parts outside the CDR3, is KAGVTQTPRYLIKTRGQQVTLSCSPISGHRSVSWYQQTPGQGLQFLFEYFSETQRNKGNFPGRFSGRQFSNSRSEMNVSTLELGDSALYLCASSLESRPGEKLFFGSGTQLSVL.

Points on this clone: The read terminates 3 residues ahead of where the CDR3 ends, so the germline J gene completes it. The J gene is TRBJ2-1, the V gene TRBV19; a weak D match, TRBD1 (6 bases). CDR1 is LNHDA and CDR2 is SQIVND in the germline V gene (reference sequence). Trimming took 6 bases from V and 3 from J, leaving 12 bases between them. This CDR3 region has 14 residues. The sequenced CDR3 bases are TGTGCCAGTAGACCGGACAGACTCTACAATGAG. Translated, it gives CASRPDRLYNE. The whole CDR3 region reads CASRPDRLYNEQFF.

With respect to this clone: The CDR3 goes on 3 residues after the read ends, and that part is filled in from the germline J gene. The chain employs TRBV20-1 and TRBJ2-3, with TRBD2 identical over 8 bases. The CDR3 is made up of 14 amino acids. J was trimmed by 1 base and V by 1 base; bases with no gene match: 1. Germline V lookup: CDR1 DFQATT, CDR2 SNEGSKA (reference sequence). The CDR3 spells CSARAAGGTDTQYF. The part of the CDR3 DNA that was read is TGCAGTGCTAGAGCAGCGGGGGGCACAGATACG.

Remarks on this clone: Read data end 3 residues before the CDR3 end; the end is taken from the germline J gene. The genes are TRBV20-1 and TRBJ1-1; D might be TRBD1 (5 bases). V lost 3 bases to trimming and J lost 4 bases, with 18 bases between them. Germline V gene sequence: CDR1 DFQATT, CDR2 SNEGSKA (reference sequence). The CDR3 sequence is 15 residues long. CDR3 region: CSARGLIWGGTEAFF. The CDR3 bases that were read are TGCAGTGCTAGGGGTTTGATTTGGGGGGGCACTGAA.

A word on this clone: The CDR3 goes on 3 residues after the read ends, and that part is filled in from the germline J gene. V usage is TRBV7-9 and J usage is TRBJ2-5; unclear D gene. Per germline, CDR1 SEHNR and CDR2 FQNEAQ (reference sequence). V was cut by 5 bases and J by 0 bases, with 7 bases left in between. The CDR3 runs 13 residues. CDR3: CASSRLYQETQYF. The sequenced part of the CDR3 DNA is TGTGCCAGCAGCCGACTGTACCAAGAGACC.